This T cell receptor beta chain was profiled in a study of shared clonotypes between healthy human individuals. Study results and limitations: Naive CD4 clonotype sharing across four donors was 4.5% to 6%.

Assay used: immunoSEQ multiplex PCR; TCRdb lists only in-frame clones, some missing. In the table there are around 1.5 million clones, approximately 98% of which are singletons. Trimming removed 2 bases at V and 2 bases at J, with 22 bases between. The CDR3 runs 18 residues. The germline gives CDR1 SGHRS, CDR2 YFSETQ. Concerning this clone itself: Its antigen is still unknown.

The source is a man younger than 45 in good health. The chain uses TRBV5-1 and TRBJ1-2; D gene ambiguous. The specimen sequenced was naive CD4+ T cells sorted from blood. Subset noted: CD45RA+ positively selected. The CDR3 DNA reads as TGCGCCAGCAGCTTCGGGCCCCCCGGCACCTCCCAGAACTATGGCTACACCTTC. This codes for CASSFGPPGTSQNYGYTF.